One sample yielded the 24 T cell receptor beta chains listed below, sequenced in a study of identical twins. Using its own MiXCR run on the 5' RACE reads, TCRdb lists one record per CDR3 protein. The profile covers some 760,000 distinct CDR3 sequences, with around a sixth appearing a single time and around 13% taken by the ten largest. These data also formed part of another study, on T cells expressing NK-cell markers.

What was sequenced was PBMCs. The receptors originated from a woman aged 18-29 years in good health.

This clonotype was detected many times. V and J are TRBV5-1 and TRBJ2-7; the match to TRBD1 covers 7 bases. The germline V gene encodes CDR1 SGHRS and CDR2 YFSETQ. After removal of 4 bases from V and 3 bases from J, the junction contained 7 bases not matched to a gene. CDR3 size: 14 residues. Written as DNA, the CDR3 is TGCGCCAGCAGCCTCGGGACAGCTCTCTACGAGCAGTACTTC. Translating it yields CASSLGTALYEQYF.

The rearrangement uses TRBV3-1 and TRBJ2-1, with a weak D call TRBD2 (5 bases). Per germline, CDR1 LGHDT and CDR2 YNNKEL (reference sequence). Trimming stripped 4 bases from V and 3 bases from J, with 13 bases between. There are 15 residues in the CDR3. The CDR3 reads CASSPHTGNYNEQFF. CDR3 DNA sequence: TGTGCCAGCAGCCCCCATACGGGGAACTACAATGAGCAGTTCTTC.

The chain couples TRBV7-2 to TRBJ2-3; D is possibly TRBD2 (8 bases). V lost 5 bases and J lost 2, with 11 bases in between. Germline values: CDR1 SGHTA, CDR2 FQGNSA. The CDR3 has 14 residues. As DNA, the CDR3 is TGTGCCAGCAGCCGGGAGGGGGCCACAGATACGCAGTATTTT. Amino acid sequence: CASSREGATDTQYF.

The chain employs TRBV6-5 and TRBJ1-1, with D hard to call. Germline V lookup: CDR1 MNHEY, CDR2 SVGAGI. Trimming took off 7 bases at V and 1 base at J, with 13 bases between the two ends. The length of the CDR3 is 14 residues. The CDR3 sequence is CASITGQQNTEAFF. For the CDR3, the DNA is TGTGCCAGCATTACGGGCCAGCAGAACACTGAAGCTTTCTTT.

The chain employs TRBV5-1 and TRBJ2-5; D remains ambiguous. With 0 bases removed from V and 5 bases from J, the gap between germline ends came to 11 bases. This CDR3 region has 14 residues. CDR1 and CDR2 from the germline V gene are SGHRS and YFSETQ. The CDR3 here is CASSLVIEMETQYF. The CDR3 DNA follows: TGCGCCAGCAGCTTGGTAATTGAGATGGAGACCCAGTACTTC.

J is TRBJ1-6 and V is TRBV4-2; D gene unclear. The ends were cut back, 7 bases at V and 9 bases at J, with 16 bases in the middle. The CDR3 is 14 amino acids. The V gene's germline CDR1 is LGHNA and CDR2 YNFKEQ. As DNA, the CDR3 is TGTGCCAGCACCTACACAGACCCACTTTCACCCCTCCACTTT. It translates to CASTYTDPLSPLHF.

In DNA, the CDR3 is TGCAGTGCTACAGACGGGAGGGTTGAGAAGGAAAAACTGTTTTTT. Its translation: CSATDGRVEKEKLFF. The rearrangement joins TRBV20-1 to TRBJ1-4, with no clear D. Between the trimmed V and J ends, which lost 4 bases and 8 bases, there was a span of 20 bases. CDR1 is DFQATT, CDR2 SNEGSKA, per germline (reference sequence). The CDR3 totals 15 residues.

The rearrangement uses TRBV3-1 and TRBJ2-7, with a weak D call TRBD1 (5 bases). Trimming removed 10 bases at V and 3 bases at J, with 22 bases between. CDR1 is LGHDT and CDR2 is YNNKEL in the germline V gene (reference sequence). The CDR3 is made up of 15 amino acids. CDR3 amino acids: CATTHRQGGFYEQYF. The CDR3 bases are TGTGCCACCACCCATAGGCAGGGTGGTTTCTACGAGCAGTACTTC.

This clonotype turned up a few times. This CDR3 reads CASSRGQETNTEAFF. DNA for the CDR3: TGCGCCAGCAGCCGGGGACAGGAGACTAACACTGAAGCTTTCTTT. The rearrangement uses TRBV5-1 and TRBJ1-1; TRBD1 matches 8 bases. Germline CDR1 and CDR2: SGHRS and YFSETQ. Trimming took 4 bases from V and 2 from J; bases not matched to a gene: 7. The CDR3 has 15 residues.

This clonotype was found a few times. The CDR3 protein is CASSPEGLAYSTDTQYF. For the CDR3, the DNA is TGTGCCAGCAGCCCCGAGGGGCTAGCGTATAGCACAGATACGCAGTATTTT. The V call is TRBV7-8, the J call TRBJ2-3, with a possible D match to TRBD2 (6 bases). The CDR3 spans 17 residues. The V and J ends lost 5 bases and 0 bases respectively, with 18 bases between them. Germline values: CDR1 SGHVS, CDR2 FQNEAQ.

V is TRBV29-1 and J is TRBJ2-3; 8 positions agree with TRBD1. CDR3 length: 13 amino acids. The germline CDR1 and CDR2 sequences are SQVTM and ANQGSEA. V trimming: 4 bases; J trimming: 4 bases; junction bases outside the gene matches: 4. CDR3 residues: CSVVQQGADTQYF. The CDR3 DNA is TGCAGCGTTGTACAACAGGGGGCAGATACGCAGTATTTT.

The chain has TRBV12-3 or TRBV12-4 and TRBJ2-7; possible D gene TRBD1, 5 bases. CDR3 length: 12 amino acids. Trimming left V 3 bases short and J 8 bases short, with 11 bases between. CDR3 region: CASSFRQYQQYF. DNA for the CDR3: TGTGCCAGCAGTTTTCGACAGTACCAGCAGTACTTC.

CDR3 sequence (DNA): TGCGCCAGCAGTCCTATGAGCAGGAACACTGAAGCTTTCTTT. Its protein product is CASSPMSRNTEAFF. This sequence joins TRBV5-1 and TRBJ1-1; D is unresolved. The CDR3 is 14 amino acids. The germline V and J ends were trimmed by 5 bases and 1 base, with 12 bases remaining between them. Germline V gene lookup returns CDR1 SGHRS and CDR2 YFSETQ.

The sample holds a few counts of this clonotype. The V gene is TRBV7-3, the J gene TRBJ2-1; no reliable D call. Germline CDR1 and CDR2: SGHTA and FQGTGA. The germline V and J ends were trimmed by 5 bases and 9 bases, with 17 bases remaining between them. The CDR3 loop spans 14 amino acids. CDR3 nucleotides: TGTGCCAGCAGCCCCTCAGATTTTGGCGTTGAGCAGTTCTTC. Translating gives CASSPSDFGVEQFF.

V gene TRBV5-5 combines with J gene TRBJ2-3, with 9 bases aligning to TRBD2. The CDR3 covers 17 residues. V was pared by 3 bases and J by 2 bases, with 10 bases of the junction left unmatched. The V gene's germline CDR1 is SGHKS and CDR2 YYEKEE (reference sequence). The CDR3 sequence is CASSSSMGTSSTDTQYF. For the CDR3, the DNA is TGTGCCAGCAGCTCGTCGATGGGGACTAGCTCCACAGATACGCAGTATTTT.

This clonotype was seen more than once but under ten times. The CDR3 DNA is TGCAGTGCTAGACCGGGGGCGGGAGGGAAGAACACTGAAGCTTTCTTT. Translation: CSARPGAGGKNTEAFF. The J gene is TRBJ1-1, the V gene TRBV20-1, with D possibly TRBD1 on 6 matching bases. The length of the CDR3 is 16 residues. With 2 bases removed from V and 1 base from J, the gap between germline ends came to 17 bases. Germline V gene sequence: CDR1 DFQATT, CDR2 SNEGSKA (reference sequence).

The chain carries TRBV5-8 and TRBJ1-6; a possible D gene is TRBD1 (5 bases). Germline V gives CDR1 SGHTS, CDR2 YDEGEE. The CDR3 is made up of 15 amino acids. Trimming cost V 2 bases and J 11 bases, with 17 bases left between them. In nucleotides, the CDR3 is TGTGCCAGCAGCTTTAGAGGTGGGGCGGGGGCACCCCTCCACTTT. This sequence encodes CASSFRGGAGAPLHF.

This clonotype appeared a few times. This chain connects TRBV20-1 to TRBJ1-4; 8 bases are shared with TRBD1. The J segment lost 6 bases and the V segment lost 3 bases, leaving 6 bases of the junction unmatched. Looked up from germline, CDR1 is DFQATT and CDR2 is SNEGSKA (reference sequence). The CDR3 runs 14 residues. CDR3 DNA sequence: TGCAGTGCTAGGGACAGGGCCGGGCATGAAAAACTGTTTTTT. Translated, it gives CSARDRAGHEKLFF.

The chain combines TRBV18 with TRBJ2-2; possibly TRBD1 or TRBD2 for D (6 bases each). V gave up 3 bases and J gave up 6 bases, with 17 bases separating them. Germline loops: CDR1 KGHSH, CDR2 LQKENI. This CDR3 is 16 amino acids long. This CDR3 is CASSPGLPRTAGELFF. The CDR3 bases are TGTGCCAGCTCACCGGGACTGCCGAGGACAGCCGGGGAGCTGTTTTTT.

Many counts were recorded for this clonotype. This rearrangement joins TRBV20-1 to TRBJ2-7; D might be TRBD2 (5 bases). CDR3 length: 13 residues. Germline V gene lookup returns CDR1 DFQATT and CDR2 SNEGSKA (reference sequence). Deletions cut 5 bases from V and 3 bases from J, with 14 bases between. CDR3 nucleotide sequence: TGCAGTGCTCCTAGACCCGGAGGCTACGAGCAGTACTTC. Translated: CSAPRPGGYEQYF.

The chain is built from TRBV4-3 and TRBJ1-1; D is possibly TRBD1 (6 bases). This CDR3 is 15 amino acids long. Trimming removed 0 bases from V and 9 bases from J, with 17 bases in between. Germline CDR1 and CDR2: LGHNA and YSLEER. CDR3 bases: TGCGCCAGCAGCCAAGATTGGGGGCAGCGACTACAAGCTTTCTTT. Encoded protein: CASSQDWGQRLQAFF.

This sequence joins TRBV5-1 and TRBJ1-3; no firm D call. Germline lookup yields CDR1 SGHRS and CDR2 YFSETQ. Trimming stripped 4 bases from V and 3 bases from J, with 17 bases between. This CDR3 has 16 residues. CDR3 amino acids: CASSEFAMESGNTIYF. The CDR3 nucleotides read TGCGCCAGCAGCGAGTTCGCCATGGAGAGTGGAAACACCATATATTTT.

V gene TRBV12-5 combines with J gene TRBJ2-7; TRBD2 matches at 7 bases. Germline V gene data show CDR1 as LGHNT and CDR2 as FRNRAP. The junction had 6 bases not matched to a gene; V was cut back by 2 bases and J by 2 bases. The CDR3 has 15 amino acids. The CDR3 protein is CASGLLPGLTYEQYF. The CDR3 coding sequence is TGTGCTAGTGGTTTGCTCCCGGGACTAACCTACGAGCAGTACTTC.

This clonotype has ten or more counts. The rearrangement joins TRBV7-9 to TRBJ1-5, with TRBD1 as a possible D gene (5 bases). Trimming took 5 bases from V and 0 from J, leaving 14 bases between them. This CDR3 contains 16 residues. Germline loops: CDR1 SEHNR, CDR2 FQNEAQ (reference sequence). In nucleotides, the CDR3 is TGTGCCAGCAGCATTTACCGGGGGAATAGCAATCAGCCCCAGCATTTT. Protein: CASSIYRGNSNQPQHF.